One and the same sample provided the 5 T cell receptor beta chains below, sequenced in a study of OX40 agonist ivuxolimab in advanced cancers. This table comes from immunoSEQ multiplex PCR, and its TCRdb copy is limited to in-frame clones, with some not included. The table shows around 69,000 clones, with 75% to 90% occurring only once. The material was CD4+ or CD8+ T cells sorted from blood, obtained in a trial of the OX40 agonist ivuxolimab. The receptor source for this set is an adult with an advanced solid tumor such as melanoma, head and neck, liver or kidney cancer.

V is TRBV10-3 and J is TRBJ1-5, with D perhaps TRBD1 (6 bases). The CDR3 covers 14 residues. Per the germline V gene, CDR1 is ENHRY and CDR2 is SYGVKD. V was trimmed by 5 bases and J by 5 bases, leaving 13 bases between them. CDR3 loop: CAISRTGLDQPQHF. The CDR3 nucleotides read TGTGCCATCAGTAGAACAGGGTTGGATCAGCCCCAGCATTTT.

This rearrangement joins TRBV9 to TRBJ1-1, with a weak D call TRBD1 (6 bases). The V and J ends lost 0 bases and 5 bases respectively, with 20 bases between them. The CDR3 length is 17 residues. Per the germline V gene, CDR1 is SGDLS and CDR2 is YYNGEE. CDR3 sequence reads: CASSVESGAQTWTEAFF. The CDR3 DNA follows: TGTGCCAGCAGCGTAGAATCAGGGGCCCAAACCTGGACTGAAGCTTTCTTT.

The rearrangement uses TRBV5-6 and TRBJ2-2; D possibly matches TRBD1 or TRBD2 (7 bases each). Trimming stripped 3 bases from V and 0 bases from J, with 18 bases between. From germline, CDR1 is SGHDT and CDR2 YYEEEE. CDR3 size: 18 residues. CDR3 amino acids: CASSSPGGVPANTGELFF. In nucleotides, the CDR3 is TGTGCCAGCAGCTCCCCAGGGGGGGTCCCCGCGAACACCGGGGAGCTGTTTTTT.

The rearrangement joins TRBV7-6 to TRBJ2-3; TRBD1 matches 12 bases. The junction had 8 bases not matched to a gene; V was cut back by 5 bases and J by 5 bases. Germline lookup yields CDR1 SGHVS and CDR2 FNYEAQ. CDR3 length: 16 residues. The CDR3 nucleotides read TGTGCCAGCAGCCCGGGGACAGGGGGCGCAGAAGATACGCAGTATTTT. Translated: CASSPGTGGAEDTQYF.

The rearrangement uses TRBV9 and TRBJ2-7; 8 bases are a match to TRBD2. Trimming at V came to 0 bases and at J to 1 base, leaving 9 bases not matched to a gene. The CDR3 runs 17 residues. Germline CDR1 and CDR2: SGDLS and YYNGEE. This chain's CDR3 is CASSVASELAESYEQYF. CDR3 sequence (DNA): TGTGCCAGCAGCGTAGCTAGTGAACTAGCGGAGTCCTACGAGCAGTACTTC.